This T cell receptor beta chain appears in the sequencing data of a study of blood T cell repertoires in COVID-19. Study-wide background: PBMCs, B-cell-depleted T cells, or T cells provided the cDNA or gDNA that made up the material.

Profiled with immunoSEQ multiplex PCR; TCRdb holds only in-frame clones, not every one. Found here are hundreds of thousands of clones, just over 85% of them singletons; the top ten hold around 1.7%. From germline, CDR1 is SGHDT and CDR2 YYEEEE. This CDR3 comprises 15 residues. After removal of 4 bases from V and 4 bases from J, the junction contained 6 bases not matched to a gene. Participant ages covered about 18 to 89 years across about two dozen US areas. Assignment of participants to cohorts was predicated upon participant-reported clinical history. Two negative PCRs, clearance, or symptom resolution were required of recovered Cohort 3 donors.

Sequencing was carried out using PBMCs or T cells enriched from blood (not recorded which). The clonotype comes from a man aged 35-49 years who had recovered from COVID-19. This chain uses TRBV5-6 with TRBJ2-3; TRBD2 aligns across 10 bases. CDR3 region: CASSQSGGAADTQYF. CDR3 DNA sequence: TGTGCCAGCAGCCAAAGCGGGGGGGCTGCAGATACGCAGTATTTT.